This T cell receptor (beta chain) stems from a study of blood T cell repertoires in COVID-19. Study context: The United States, Italy and Spain supplied acute and convalescent COVID-19 samples.

Those who participated ranged in age from roughly 18 to 95 years and resided in 20 to 25 US areas. Among Cohort 3 donors, those recovered had two negative PCRs, clearance, or symptom resolution. Original analysis: Reference gene primers were amplified, and this amplification served to estimate nucleated cell counts. Using immunoSEQ multiplex PCR, the repertoire was profiled, and TCRdb retains in-frame clones only, with some absent. From that table come the V and J calls and clone size; the DNA was used to work out D and trimming. In the table there are roughly 170,000 clones, around 73% of which are singletons. The clonotype originates from a woman between 45 and 60 years old who had recovered from COVID-19. Sample: PBMCs or T cells enriched from blood (not recorded which).

The CDR3 spells CASSFPGLAGGNEQFF. Here the CDR3 DNA reads TGTGCCAGCAGCTTCCCGGGACTAGCGGGGGGGAATGAGCAGTTCTTC. The J gene is TRBJ2-1, the V gene TRBV7-9, with TRBD2 identical over 16 bases. The CDR3 runs 16 residues. Germline V gives CDR1 SEHNR, CDR2 FQNEAQ (reference sequence). Trimming took 3 bases from V and 7 from J; bases not matched to a gene: 3.